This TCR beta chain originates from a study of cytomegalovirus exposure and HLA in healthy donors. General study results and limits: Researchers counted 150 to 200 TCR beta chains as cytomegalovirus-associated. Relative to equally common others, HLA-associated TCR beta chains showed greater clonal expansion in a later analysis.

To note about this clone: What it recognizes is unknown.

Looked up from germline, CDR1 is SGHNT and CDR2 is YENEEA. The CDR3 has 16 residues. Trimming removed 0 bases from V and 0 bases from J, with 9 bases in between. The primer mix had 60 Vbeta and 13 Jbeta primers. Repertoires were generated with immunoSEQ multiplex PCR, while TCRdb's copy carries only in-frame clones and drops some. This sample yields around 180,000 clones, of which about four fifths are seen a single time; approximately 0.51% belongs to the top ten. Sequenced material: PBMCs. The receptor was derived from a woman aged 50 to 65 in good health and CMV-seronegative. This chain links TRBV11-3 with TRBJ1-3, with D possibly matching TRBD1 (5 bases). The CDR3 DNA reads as TGTGCCAGCAGCTTAGATACAGGAGCCTCTGGAAACACCATATATTTT. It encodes CASSLDTGASGNTIYF.